A single T cell receptor (beta chain) is shown here with its context. The antigen is not known. The sample belongs to a study of cytomegalovirus exposure and HLA in healthy donors. At the level of the study: Previous work identified some 120 million unique TCR beta sequences from 150 million to 200 million T cells. Whole-study results and caveats: After further analysis at a later stage, 16,951 TCR beta sequences were associated with HLA alleles at 0.05 false discovery rate. Judged likely to be a sequencing artifact was a cluster of highly shared sequence variants. Highest at DRB1 and lowest at HLA-C, TCR association rates differed among HLA loci in a later analysis.

The CDR3 runs to 13 residues. From germline, CDR1 is LNHNV and CDR2 YYDKDF (reference sequence). V was shortened by 5 bases and J by 3 bases, with 9 bases between the two germline ends. The study ran its PCR with 60 Vbeta and 13 Jbeta primers. Measured with immunoSEQ multiplex PCR; TCRdb has only the in-frame clones, and not every one. The data include about 130,000 clones; the top ten clones carry around 1.6%. The V and J genes are TRBV15 and TRBJ2-3; D perhaps matches TRBD1 (6 bases). The TCR sequence derives from a woman in her thirties or forties in good health and CMV-seropositive. The specimen sequenced was PBMCs. CDR3 region: CATSLGGTDTQYF. The CDR3 bases are TGTGCCACCAGCTTAGGGGGTACAGATACGCAGTATTTT.